These T cell receptor beta chains were read from a single sample in a study of cytotoxic CD8 clonotypes in ibrutinib-treated CLL. TCRdb's table, derived via immunoSEQ multiplex PCR, lists solely in-frame clones and lacks some. The repertoire holds under 300,000 clones, with 65% to 85% as singletons. This material consisted of PBMCs, taken at disease progression, from a patient treated with ibrutinib. Receptor source: a human donor with chronic lymphocytic leukemia. CDR3s include the opening cysteine and the closing phenylalanine or tryptophan. The D gene is left open where the match is weak. Part of the rows lack a size; the others show once, few, many or a class for expanded clones.

j_call: TRBJ1-5
v_call: TRBV10-1
clone_size: few
d_call: TRBD1
cdr3_aa: CASSESQGDRGHQPQHF
cdr3_nt: TGCGCCAGCAGTGAGTCTCAAGGGGACAGGGGCCATCAGCCCCAGCATTTT

j_call: TRBJ1-2
v_call: TRBV6-5
clone_size: NA
d_call: TRBD1
cdr3_aa: CASSYAGGTIYGYTF
cdr3_nt: TGTGCCAGCAGTTACGCAGGGGGGACGATCTATGGCTACACCTTC

j_call: TRBJ2-7
v_call: TRBV19
clone_size: once
d_call: NA
cdr3_aa: CASSVGRRAEQYF
cdr3_nt: TGTGCCAGTAGTGTTGGGCGGCGGGCCGAGCAGTACTTC

j_call: TRBJ2-3
v_call: TRBV15
clone_size: NA
d_call: TRBD2
cdr3_aa: CATSRLLAGGTDTQYF
cdr3_nt: TGTGCCACCAGCAGACTGTTAGCGGGGGGCACAGATACGCAGTATTTT

j_call: TRBJ1-1
v_call: TRBV10-3
clone_size: few
d_call: NA
cdr3_aa: CAISGQSANTEAFF
cdr3_nt: TGTGCCATCAGTGGACAGTCCGCCAACACTGAAGCTTTCTTT

j_call: TRBJ2-1
v_call: TRBV7-9
clone_size: NA
d_call: NA
cdr3_aa: CASSPPGSSYNEQFF
cdr3_nt: TGTGCCAGCAGCCCCCCGGGGAGCTCCTACAATGAGCAGTTCTTC

j_call: TRBJ1-1
v_call: TRBV11-3
clone_size: NA
d_call: NA
cdr3_aa: CASRGQGRTAFF
cdr3_nt: TGTGCCAGCAGGGGTCAAGGCAGGACAGCTTTCTTT

j_call: TRBJ1-2
v_call: TRBV6-1
clone_size: few
d_call: NA
cdr3_aa: CASSDTVSAGYTF
cdr3_nt: TGTGCCAGCAGCGACACGGTTTCGGCTGGCTACACCTTC

j_call: TRBJ2-7
v_call: TRBV13
clone_size: NA
d_call: NA
cdr3_aa: CASRDRSSYEQYF
cdr3_nt: TGTGCCAGCAGGGACCGTAGCTCCTACGAGCAGTACTTC

j_call: TRBJ2-2
v_call: TRBV6-5
clone_size: NA
d_call: TRBD1
cdr3_aa: CASTMSRGTGELFF
cdr3_nt: TGTGCCAGCACGATGTCCAGGGGGACCGGGGAGCTGTTTTTT

j_call: TRBJ1-1
v_call: TRBV4-1
clone_size: NA
d_call: NA
cdr3_aa: CASSQVNPWRANTEAFF
cdr3_nt: TGCGCCAGCAGCCAAGTTAACCCGTGGAGGGCGAACACTGAAGCTTTCTTT

j_call: TRBJ2-5
v_call: TRBV27
clone_size: NA
d_call: TRBD2
cdr3_aa: CASSSSGLAGAHQYF
cdr3_nt: TGTGCCAGCAGTTCCTCCGGACTAGCGGGGGCCCACCAGTACTTC

j_call: TRBJ2-1
v_call: TRBV9
clone_size: NA
d_call: NA
cdr3_aa: CASSPLRGQQFF
cdr3_nt: TGTGCCAGCAGCCCCCTAAGGGGTCAGCAGTTCTTC

j_call: TRBJ2-7
v_call: TRBV5-4
clone_size: NA
d_call: NA
cdr3_aa: CASSRDGLRLTYEQYF
cdr3_nt: TGTGCCAGCAGCAGAGACGGCCTCCGATTAACCTACGAGCAGTACTTC

j_call: TRBJ1-5
v_call: TRBV6-1
clone_size: few
d_call: NA
cdr3_aa: CASTEPGTNQPQHF
cdr3_nt: TGTGCCAGCACCGAACCAGGGACCAATCAGCCCCAGCATTTT

j_call: TRBJ2-3
v_call: TRBV7-8
clone_size: NA
d_call: NA
cdr3_aa: CASSLGSSSSDTQYF
cdr3_nt: TGTGCCAGCAGCTTAGGCTCTAGTAGTTCTGATACGCAGTATTTT

j_call: TRBJ2-1
v_call: TRBV7-9
clone_size: once
d_call: NA
cdr3_aa: CASKTRGDEQFF
cdr3_nt: TGTGCCAGTAAGACTAGGGGAGATGAGCAGTTCTTC

j_call: TRBJ2-7
v_call: TRBV6-1
clone_size: few
d_call: NA
cdr3_aa: CASSEGYPYEQYF
cdr3_nt: TGTGCCAGCAGTGAAGGGTACCCCTACGAGCAGTACTTC

j_call: TRBJ2-3
v_call: TRBV4-1
clone_size: NA
d_call: NA
cdr3_aa: CASSRFPPGEAGNTDTQYF
cdr3_nt: TGCGCCAGCAGCCGATTCCCACCAGGGGAGGCGGGAAACACAGATACGCAGTATTTT

j_call: TRBJ2-6
v_call: TRBV27
clone_size: NA
d_call: TRBD1
cdr3_aa: CASSPWTGGSGANVLTF
cdr3_nt: TGTGCCAGCAGTCCTTGGACAGGGGGCTCTGGGGCCAACGTCCTGACTTTC

j_call: TRBJ2-2
v_call: TRBV6-6
clone_size: NA
d_call: TRBD1
cdr3_aa: CATRTGVTGELFF
cdr3_nt: TGTGCCACAAGGACAGGGGTCACCGGGGAGCTGTTTTTT

j_call: TRBJ2-7
v_call: TRBV10-3
clone_size: NA
d_call: NA
cdr3_aa: CAISEYGSWTSYEQYF
cdr3_nt: TGTGCCATCAGTGAGTATGGTAGCTGGACCTCCTACGAGCAGTACTTC

j_call: TRBJ2-7
v_call: TRBV7-2
clone_size: NA
d_call: NA
cdr3_aa: CASSLAKLSFDGDEQYF
cdr3_nt: TGTGCCAGCAGCTTAGCGAAGTTGAGTTTCGACGGCGACGAGCAGTACTTC

j_call: TRBJ1-5
v_call: TRBV19
clone_size: NA
d_call: TRBD1
cdr3_aa: CASSIVAQGSNQPQHF
cdr3_nt: TGTGCCAGTAGTATAGTAGCACAGGGGAGCAATCAGCCCCAGCATTTT

j_call: TRBJ2-1
v_call: TRBV6-5
clone_size: NA
d_call: NA
cdr3_aa: CASRIGQNYNEQFF
cdr3_nt: TGTGCCAGCAGGATAGGACAGAACTACAATGAGCAGTTCTTC

j_call: TRBJ1-3
v_call: TRBV11-3
clone_size: NA
d_call: NA
cdr3_aa: CASSRGGSENTIYF
cdr3_nt: TGTGCCAGCAGCCGCGGGGGGAGTGAAAACACCATATATTTT

j_call: TRBJ2-7
v_call: TRBV15
clone_size: NA
d_call: NA
cdr3_aa: CATSRDLQGYHEQYF
cdr3_nt: TGTGCCACCAGCAGAGATCTACAGGGTTACCACGAGCAGTACTTC

j_call: TRBJ1-6
v_call: TRBV4-1
clone_size: NA
d_call: NA
cdr3_aa: CASSQPGQARSYNSPLHF
cdr3_nt: TGCGCCAGCAGCCAACCGGGGCAGGCTCGCTCCTATAATTCACCCCTCCACTTT

j_call: TRBJ2-1
v_call: TRBV2
clone_size: few
d_call: TRBD2
cdr3_aa: CASSGTSENYNEQFF
cdr3_nt: TGTGCCAGCAGTGGGACTAGCGAAAACTACAATGAGCAGTTCTTC

j_call: TRBJ1-1
v_call: TRBV4-2
clone_size: NA
d_call: TRBD1
cdr3_aa: CASSYVWNTGGTQNTEAFF
cdr3_nt: TGTGCCAGCAGCTACGTTTGGAACACAGGGGGCACGCAGAACACTGAAGCTTTCTTT

j_call: TRBJ2-7
v_call: TRBV9
clone_size: few
d_call: NA
cdr3_aa: CASSVAGDTYEQYF
cdr3_nt: TGTGCCAGCAGCGTAGCAGGCGATACCTACGAGCAGTACTTC

j_call: TRBJ2-1
v_call: TRBV5-1
clone_size: NA
d_call: TRBD2
cdr3_aa: CASSHVAGGHNEQFF
cdr3_nt: TGCGCCAGCAGCCATGTAGCGGGAGGGCACAATGAGCAGTTCTTC

j_call: TRBJ1-1
v_call: TRBV4-1
clone_size: NA
d_call: NA
cdr3_aa: CASSQVRTNTEAFF
cdr3_nt: TGCGCCAGCAGCCAAGTTCGGACGAACACTGAAGCTTTCTTT

j_call: TRBJ1-4
v_call: TRBV7-6
clone_size: NA
d_call: TRBD1
cdr3_aa: CASSSSAGTGEKLFF
cdr3_nt: TGTGCCAGCAGCTCATCCGCCGGGACAGGGGAAAAACTGTTTTTT

j_call: TRBJ2-3
v_call: TRBV18
clone_size: NA
d_call: TRBD2
cdr3_aa: CASSPVGGSTDTQYF
cdr3_nt: TGTGCCAGCTCACCGGTGGGAGGGAGCACAGATACGCAGTATTTT

j_call: TRBJ2-3
v_call: TRBV18
clone_size: once
d_call: NA
cdr3_aa: CASSPPVGRVSDTQYF
cdr3_nt: TGTGCCAGCTCACCACCGGTAGGCCGAGTGTCAGATACGCAGTATTTT

j_call: TRBJ1-5
v_call: TRBV18
clone_size: NA
d_call: TRBD1
cdr3_aa: CASSPGTGGNQPQHF
cdr3_nt: TGTGCCAGCTCTCCTGGGACAGGGGGAAATCAGCCCCAGCATTTT

j_call: TRBJ1-3
v_call: TRBV6-1
clone_size: NA
d_call: NA
cdr3_aa: CASRRGGAGNTIYF
cdr3_nt: TGTGCCAGCAGGAGGGGGGGCGCCGGAAACACCATATATTTT

j_call: TRBJ2-7
v_call: TRBV7-9
clone_size: NA
d_call: NA
cdr3_aa: CASSLLERGEQYF
cdr3_nt: TGTGCCAGCAGCTTACTAGAGAGGGGCGAGCAGTACTTC

j_call: TRBJ1-5
v_call: TRBV6-5
clone_size: NA
d_call: NA
cdr3_aa: CASSWNGVGQPQHF
cdr3_nt: TGTGCCAGCAGCTGGAATGGGGTAGGCCAGCCCCAGCATTTT

j_call: TRBJ1-2
v_call: TRBV4-1
clone_size: few
d_call: NA
cdr3_aa: CASSQVPGREGYTF
cdr3_nt: TGCGCCAGCAGCCAAGTACCAGGGCGAGAAGGCTACACCTTC

j_call: TRBJ1-3
v_call: TRBV5-1
clone_size: few
d_call: TRBD1
cdr3_aa: CASSLRGRGGMGSRSGNTIYF
cdr3_nt: TGCGCCAGCAGCTTGCGAGGTCGAGGGGGCATGGGTTCCCGCTCTGGAAACACCATATATTTT

j_call: TRBJ1-2
v_call: TRBV6-5
clone_size: NA
d_call: NA
cdr3_aa: CASSRGLYGYTF
cdr3_nt: TGTGCCAGCAGTAGGGGACTCTATGGCTACACCTTC

j_call: TRBJ2-4
v_call: TRBV29-1
clone_size: NA
d_call: TRBD2
cdr3_aa: CSLAGGVPKNIQYF
cdr3_nt: TGCAGCCTAGCGGGGGGGGTTCCCAAAAACATTCAGTACTTC

j_call: TRBJ2-1
v_call: TRBV7-2
clone_size: NA
d_call: TRBD2
cdr3_aa: CASSLGLYRNEQFF
cdr3_nt: TGTGCCAGCAGCTTGGGACTATACAGGAATGAGCAGTTCTTC

j_call: TRBJ1-1
v_call: TRBV10-3
clone_size: NA
d_call: TRBD1
cdr3_aa: CAINAGQGLDEAFF
cdr3_nt: TGTGCCATCAACGCCGGACAGGGGCTTGATGAAGCTTTCTTT

j_call: TRBJ2-7
v_call: TRBV27
clone_size: NA
d_call: NA
cdr3_aa: CASSQRPTYEQYF
cdr3_nt: TGTGCCAGCAGTCAAAGGCCCACCTACGAGCAGTACTTC

j_call: TRBJ1-1
v_call: TRBV7-3
clone_size: once
d_call: NA
cdr3_aa: CASSVTLNTEAFF
cdr3_nt: TGTGCCAGCAGCGTTACACTGAACACTGAAGCTTTCTTT

j_call: TRBJ2-1
v_call: TRBV4-1
clone_size: NA
d_call: NA
cdr3_aa: CASSQVNTYNEQFF
cdr3_nt: TGCGCCAGCAGCCAAGTGAACACCTACAATGAGCAGTTCTTC

j_call: TRBJ2-7
v_call: TRBV18
clone_size: NA
d_call: NA
cdr3_aa: CASSPPTAYEQYF
cdr3_nt: TGTGCCAGCTCACCACCTACAGCCTACGAGCAGTACTTC

j_call: TRBJ1-2
v_call: TRBV28
clone_size: NA
d_call: TRBD1
cdr3_aa: CASSFRTGGTYGYTF
cdr3_nt: TGTGCCAGCAGTTTTCGGACAGGGGGAACCTATGGCTACACCTTC

j_call: TRBJ1-2
v_call: TRBV19
clone_size: NA
d_call: NA
cdr3_aa: CASSPSGGSGGYTF
cdr3_nt: TGTGCCAGTAGTCCTAGCGGGGGGAGCGGTGGCTACACCTTC

j_call: TRBJ2-5
v_call: TRBV6-5
clone_size: NA
d_call: TRBD2
cdr3_aa: CASNKGLGETQYF
cdr3_nt: TGTGCCAGCAATAAAGGACTAGGAGAGACCCAGTACTTC

j_call: TRBJ1-5
v_call: TRBV4-1
clone_size: once
d_call: NA
cdr3_aa: CASSQEFGVPQPQHF
cdr3_nt: TGCGCCAGCAGCCAAGAGTTCGGGGTCCCTCAGCCCCAGCATTTT

j_call: TRBJ2-7
v_call: TRBV2
clone_size: NA
d_call: NA
cdr3_aa: CASSEWRGPYEQYF
cdr3_nt: TGTGCCAGCAGTGAGTGGAGGGGACCCTACGAGCAGTACTTC

j_call: TRBJ2-3
v_call: TRBV6-4
clone_size: NA
d_call: TRBD2
cdr3_aa: CASRPRLAGDDTQYF
cdr3_nt: TGTGCCAGCAGGCCCAGACTAGCGGGAGACGATACGCAGTATTTT

j_call: TRBJ2-5
v_call: TRBV6-5
clone_size: once
d_call: NA
cdr3_aa: CASSYMARMEETQYF
cdr3_nt: TGTGCCAGCAGTTACATGGCTAGGATGGAAGAGACCCAGTACTTC